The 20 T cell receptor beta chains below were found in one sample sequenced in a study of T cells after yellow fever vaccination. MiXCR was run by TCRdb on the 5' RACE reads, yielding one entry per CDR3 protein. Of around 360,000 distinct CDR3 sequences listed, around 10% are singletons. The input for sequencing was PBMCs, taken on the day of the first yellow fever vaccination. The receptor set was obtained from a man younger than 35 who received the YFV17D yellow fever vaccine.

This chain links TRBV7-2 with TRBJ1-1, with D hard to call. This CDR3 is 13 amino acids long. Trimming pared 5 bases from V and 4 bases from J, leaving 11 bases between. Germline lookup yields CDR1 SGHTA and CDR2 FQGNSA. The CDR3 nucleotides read TGTGCCAGCAGCGCCGAAAGCGGCACTGAAGCTTTCTTT. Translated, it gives CASSAESGTEAFF.

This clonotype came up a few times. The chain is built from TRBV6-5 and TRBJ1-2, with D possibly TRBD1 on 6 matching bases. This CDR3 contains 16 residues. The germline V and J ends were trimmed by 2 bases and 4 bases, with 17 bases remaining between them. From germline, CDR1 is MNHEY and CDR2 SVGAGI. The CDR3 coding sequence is TGTGCCAGCAGTTACGAACACGGGGGGCGCGCCTATGGCTACACCTTC. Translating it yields CASSYEHGGRAYGYTF.

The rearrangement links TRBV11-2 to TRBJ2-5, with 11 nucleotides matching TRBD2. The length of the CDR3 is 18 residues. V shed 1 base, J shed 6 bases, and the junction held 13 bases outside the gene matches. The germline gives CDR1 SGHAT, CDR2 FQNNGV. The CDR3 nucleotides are TGTGCCAGCAGCTTAGTAGCGGGGGGGCCGGATTCTATTCAGACCCAGTACTTC. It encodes CASSLVAGGPDSIQTQYF.

In DNA, the CDR3 is TGCAGCGTTGAAAGGGACAGAGGCTATGGCTACACCTTC. This translates into CSVERDRGYGYTF. The gene calls are TRBV29-1 and TRBJ1-2, with 7 bases matching TRBD1. Per germline, CDR1 SQVTM and CDR2 ANQGSEA. The CDR3 is 13 amino acids. Trimming removed 2 bases from V and 4 bases from J; junction bases left unmatched: 4.

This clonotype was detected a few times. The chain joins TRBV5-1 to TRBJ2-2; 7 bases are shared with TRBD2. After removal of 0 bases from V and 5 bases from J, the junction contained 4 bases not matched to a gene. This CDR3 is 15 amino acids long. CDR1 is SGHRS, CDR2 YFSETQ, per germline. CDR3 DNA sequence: TGCGCCAGCAGCTTGGGGGACTATAGAACCGGGGAGCTGTTTTTT. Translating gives CASSLGDYRTGELFF.

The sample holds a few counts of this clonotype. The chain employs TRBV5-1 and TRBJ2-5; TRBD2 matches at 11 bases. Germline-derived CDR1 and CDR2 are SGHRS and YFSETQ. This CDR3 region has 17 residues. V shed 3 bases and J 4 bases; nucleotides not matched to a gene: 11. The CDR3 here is CASSWGLADIGPETQYF. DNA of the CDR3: TGCGCCAGCAGCTGGGGACTAGCGGACATAGGCCCAGAGACCCAGTACTTC. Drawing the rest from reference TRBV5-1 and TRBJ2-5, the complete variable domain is KAGVTQTPRYLIKTRGQQVTLSCSPISGHRSVSWYQQTPGQGLQFLFEYFSETQRNKGNFPGRFSGRQFSNSRSEMNVSTLELGDSALYLCASSWGLADIGPETQYFGPGTRLLVL.

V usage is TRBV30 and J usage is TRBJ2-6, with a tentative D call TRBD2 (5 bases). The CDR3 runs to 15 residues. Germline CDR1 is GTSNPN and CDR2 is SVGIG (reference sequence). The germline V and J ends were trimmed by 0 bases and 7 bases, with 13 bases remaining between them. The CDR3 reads CAWSVAGGGANVLTF. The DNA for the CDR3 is TGTGCCTGGAGTGTAGCCGGCGGAGGCGCCAACGTCCTGACTTTC.

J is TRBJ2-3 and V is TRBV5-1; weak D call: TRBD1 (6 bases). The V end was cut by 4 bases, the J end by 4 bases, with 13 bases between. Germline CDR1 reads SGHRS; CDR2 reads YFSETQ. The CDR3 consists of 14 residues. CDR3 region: CASSVTGHADTQYF. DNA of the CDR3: TGCGCCAGCAGCGTGACAGGCCACGCAGATACGCAGTATTTT.

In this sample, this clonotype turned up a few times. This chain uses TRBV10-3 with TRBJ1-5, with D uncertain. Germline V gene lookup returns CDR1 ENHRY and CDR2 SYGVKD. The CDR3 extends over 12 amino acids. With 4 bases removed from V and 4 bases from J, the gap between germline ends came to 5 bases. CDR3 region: CAISGENQPQHF. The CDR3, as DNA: TGTGCCATCAGTGGGGAGAATCAGCCCCAGCATTTT.

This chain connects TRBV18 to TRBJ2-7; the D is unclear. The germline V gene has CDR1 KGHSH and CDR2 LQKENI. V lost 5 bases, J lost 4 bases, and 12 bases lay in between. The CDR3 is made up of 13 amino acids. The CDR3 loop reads CASSGQTPYEQYF. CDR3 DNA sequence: TGTGCCAGCTCAGGTCAGACCCCTTACGAGCAGTACTTC.

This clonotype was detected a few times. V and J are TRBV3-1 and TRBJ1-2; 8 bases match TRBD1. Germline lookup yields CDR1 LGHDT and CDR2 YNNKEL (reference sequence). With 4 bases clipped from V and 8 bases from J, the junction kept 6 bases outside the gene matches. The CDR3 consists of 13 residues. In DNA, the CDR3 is TGTGCCAGCAGCCGAGACAGGGGAGGAGGCTACACCTTC. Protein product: CASSRDRGGGYTF. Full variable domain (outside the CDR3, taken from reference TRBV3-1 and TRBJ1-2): DTAVSQTPKYLVTQMGNDKSIKCEQNLGHDTMYWYKQDSKKFLKIMFSYNNKELIINETVPNRFSPKSPDKAHLNLHINSLELGDSAVYFCASSRDRGGGYTFGSGTRLTVV.

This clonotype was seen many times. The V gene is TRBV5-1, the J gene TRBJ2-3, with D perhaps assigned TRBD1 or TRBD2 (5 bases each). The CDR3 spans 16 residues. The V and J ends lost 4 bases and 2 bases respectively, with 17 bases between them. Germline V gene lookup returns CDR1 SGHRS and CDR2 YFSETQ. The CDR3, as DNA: TGCGCCAGCAGCCTCGCGAGGGGCCAGATCACAGATACGCAGTATTTT. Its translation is CASSLARGQITDTQYF.

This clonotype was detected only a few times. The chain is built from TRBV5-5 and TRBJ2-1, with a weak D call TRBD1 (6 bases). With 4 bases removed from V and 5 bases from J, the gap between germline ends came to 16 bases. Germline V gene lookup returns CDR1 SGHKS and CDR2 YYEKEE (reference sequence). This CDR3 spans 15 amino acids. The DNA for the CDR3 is TGTGCCAGCAGCGATACTAGGGACACGAACAATGAGCAGTTCTTC. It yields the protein CASSDTRDTNNEQFF.

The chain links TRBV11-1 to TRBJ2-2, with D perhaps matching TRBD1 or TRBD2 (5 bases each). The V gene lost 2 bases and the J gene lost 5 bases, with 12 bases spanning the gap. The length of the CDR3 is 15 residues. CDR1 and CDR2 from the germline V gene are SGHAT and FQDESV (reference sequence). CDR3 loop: CASSLHSEGTGELFF. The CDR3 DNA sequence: TGTGCCAGCAGCTTACATTCTGAGGGGACCGGGGAGCTGTTTTTT.

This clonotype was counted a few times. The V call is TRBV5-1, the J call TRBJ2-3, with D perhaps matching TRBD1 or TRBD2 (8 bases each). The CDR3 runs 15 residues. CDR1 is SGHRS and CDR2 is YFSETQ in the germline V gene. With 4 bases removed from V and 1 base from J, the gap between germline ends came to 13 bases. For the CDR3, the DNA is TGCGCCAGCAGCCGGGGGGGACAGGGCACAGATACGCAGTATTTT. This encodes CASSRGGQGTDTQYF.

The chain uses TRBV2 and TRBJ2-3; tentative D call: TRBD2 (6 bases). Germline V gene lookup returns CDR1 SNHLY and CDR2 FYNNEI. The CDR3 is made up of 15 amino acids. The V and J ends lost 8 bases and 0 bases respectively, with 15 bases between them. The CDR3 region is CASRRGPLSTDTQYF. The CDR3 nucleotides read TGTGCCAGCCGGCGGGGCCCCTTGAGCACAGATACGCAGTATTTT.

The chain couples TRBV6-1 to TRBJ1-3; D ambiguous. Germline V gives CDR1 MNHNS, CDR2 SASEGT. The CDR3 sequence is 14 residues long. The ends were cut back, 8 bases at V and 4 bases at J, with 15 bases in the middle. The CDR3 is CASGVSVKGNTIYF. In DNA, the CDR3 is TGTGCCAGCGGTGTCTCTGTGAAGGGAAACACCATATATTTT.

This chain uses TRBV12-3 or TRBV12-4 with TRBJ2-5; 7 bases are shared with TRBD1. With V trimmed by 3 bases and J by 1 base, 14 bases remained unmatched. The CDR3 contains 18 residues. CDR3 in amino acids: CASSFAPLGQFLQETQYF. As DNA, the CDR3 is TGTGCCAGCAGTTTTGCCCCCTTGGGACAGTTCCTCCAAGAGACCCAGTACTTC.

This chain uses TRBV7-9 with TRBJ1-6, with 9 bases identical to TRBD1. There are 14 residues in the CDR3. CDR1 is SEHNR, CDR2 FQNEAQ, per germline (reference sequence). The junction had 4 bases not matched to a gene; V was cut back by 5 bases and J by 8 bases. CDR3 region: CASSAGTGYSPLHF. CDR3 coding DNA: TGTGCCAGCAGCGCCGGGACAGGGTATTCACCCCTCCACTTT.

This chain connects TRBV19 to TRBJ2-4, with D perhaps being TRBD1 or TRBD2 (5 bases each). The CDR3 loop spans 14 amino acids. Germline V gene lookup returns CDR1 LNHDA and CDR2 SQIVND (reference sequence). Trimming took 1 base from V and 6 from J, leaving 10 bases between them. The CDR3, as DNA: TGTGCCAGTAGTATAGGGGGCGCGGGAAACATTCAGTACTTC. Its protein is CASSIGGAGNIQYF.